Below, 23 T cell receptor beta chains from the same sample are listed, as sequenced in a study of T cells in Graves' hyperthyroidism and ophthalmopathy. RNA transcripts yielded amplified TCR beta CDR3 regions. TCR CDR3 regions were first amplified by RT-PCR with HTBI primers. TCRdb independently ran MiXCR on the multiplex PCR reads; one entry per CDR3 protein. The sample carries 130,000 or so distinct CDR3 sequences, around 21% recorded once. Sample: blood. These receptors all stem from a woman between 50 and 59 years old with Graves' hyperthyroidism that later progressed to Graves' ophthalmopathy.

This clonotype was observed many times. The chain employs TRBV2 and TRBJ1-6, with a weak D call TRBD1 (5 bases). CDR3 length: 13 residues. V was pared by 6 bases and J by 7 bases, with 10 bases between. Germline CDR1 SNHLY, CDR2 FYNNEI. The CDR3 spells CASRGDRNSPLHF. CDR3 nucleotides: TGTGCCAGCAGAGGAGACAGAAATTCACCCCTCCACTTT.

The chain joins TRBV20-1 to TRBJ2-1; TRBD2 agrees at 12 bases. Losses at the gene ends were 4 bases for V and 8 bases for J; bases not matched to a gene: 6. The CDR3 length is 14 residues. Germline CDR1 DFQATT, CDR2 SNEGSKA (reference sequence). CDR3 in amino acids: CSATGLAGSDEQFF. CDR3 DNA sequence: TGCAGTGCTACTGGACTAGCGGGAAGCGATGAGCAGTTCTTC.

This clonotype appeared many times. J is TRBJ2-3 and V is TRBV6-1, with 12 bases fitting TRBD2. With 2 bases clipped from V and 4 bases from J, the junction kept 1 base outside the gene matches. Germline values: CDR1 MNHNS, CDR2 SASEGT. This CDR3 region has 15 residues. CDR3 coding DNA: TGTGCCAGCAGTGAACTAGCGGGAGGGCCAGATACGCAGTATTTT. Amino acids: CASSELAGGPDTQYF.

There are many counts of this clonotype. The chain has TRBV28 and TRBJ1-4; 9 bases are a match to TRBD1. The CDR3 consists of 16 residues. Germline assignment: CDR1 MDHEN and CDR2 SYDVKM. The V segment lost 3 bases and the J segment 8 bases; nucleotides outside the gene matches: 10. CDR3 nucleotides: TGTGCCAGCAGTTTCCCGGGACAGGGTATATCAGAAAAACTGTTTTTT. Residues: CASSFPGQGISEKLFF.

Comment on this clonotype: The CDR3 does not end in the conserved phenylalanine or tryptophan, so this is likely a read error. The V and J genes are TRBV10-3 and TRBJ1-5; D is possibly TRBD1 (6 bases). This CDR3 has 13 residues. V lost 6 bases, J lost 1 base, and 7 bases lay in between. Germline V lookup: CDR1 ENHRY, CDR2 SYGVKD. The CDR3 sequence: CAIRQGSNQPQHL. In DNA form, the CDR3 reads TGTGCCATCAGGCAGGGGAGCAATCAGCCCCAGCATCTT.

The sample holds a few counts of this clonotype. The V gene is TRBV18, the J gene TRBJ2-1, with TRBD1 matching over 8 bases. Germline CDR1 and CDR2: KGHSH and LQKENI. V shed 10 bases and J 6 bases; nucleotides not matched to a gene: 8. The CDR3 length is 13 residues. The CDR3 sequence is CATQETGVNEQFF. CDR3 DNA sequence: TGTGCCACCCAAGAGACAGGGGTCAATGAGCAGTTCTTC.

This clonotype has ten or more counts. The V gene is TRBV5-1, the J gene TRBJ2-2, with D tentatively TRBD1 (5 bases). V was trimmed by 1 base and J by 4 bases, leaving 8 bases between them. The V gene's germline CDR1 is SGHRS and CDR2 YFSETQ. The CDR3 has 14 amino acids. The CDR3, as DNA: TGCGCCAGCAGCTTGACAGGTCCCACCGGGGAGCTGTTTTTT. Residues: CASSLTGPTGELFF.

CDR3 DNA: TGTGCCAGCAGCGTAGGAGGAGTCTCCTACGAGCAGTACTTC. Its translation is CASSVGGVSYEQYF. V and J are TRBV9 and TRBJ2-7; D is uncertain. The germline CDR1 and CDR2 sequences are SGDLS and YYNGEE. CDR3 length: 14 amino acids. V was shortened by 0 bases and J by 0 bases, with 7 bases between the two germline ends.

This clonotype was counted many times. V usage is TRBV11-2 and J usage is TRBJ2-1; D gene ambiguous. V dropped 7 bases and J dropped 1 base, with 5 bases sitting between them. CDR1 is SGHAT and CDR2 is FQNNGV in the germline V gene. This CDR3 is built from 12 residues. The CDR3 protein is CASIGSYNEQFF. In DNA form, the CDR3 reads TGTGCCAGCATCGGTTCCTACAATGAGCAGTTCTTC.

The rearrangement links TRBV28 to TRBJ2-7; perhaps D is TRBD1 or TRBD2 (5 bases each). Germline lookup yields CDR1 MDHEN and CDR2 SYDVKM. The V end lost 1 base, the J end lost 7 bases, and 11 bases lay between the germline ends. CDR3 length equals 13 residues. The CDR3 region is CASSLLGVGEQYV. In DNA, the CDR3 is TGTGCCAGCAGTTTATTGGGGGTTGGGGAGCAGTACGTC.

The CDR3 nucleotides are TGTGCCAGTAGTATCGGGGCGGATAGCAATCAGCCCCAGCATTTT. Amino acid sequence: CASSIGADSNQPQHF. The V and J genes are TRBV19 and TRBJ1-5; a weak D match, TRBD1 (5 bases). V lost 3 bases and J lost 0, with 9 bases in between. This CDR3 region has 15 residues. The germline V gene has CDR1 LNHDA and CDR2 SQIVND (reference sequence).

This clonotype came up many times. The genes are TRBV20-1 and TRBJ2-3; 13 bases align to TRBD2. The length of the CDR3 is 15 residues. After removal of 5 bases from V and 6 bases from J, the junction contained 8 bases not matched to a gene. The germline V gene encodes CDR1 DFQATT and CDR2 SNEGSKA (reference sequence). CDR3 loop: CSAGKGLAGRDTQYF. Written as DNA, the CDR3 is TGCAGTGCTGGGAAGGGACTAGCGGGAAGGGATACGCAGTATTTT.

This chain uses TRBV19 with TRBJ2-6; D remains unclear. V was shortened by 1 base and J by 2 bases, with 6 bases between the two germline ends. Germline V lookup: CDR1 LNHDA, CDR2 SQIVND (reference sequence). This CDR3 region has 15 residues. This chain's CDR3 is CASSIGSTGANVLTF. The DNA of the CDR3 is TGTGCCAGTAGTATAGGGAGTACTGGGGCCAACGTCCTGACTTTC.

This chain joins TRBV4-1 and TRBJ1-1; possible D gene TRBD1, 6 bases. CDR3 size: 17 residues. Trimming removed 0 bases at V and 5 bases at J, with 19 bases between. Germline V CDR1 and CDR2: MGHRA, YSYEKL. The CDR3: CASSQDPAGGAWTEAFF. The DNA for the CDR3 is TGCGCCAGCAGCCAAGATCCGGCCGGGGGGGCTTGGACTGAAGCTTTCTTT.

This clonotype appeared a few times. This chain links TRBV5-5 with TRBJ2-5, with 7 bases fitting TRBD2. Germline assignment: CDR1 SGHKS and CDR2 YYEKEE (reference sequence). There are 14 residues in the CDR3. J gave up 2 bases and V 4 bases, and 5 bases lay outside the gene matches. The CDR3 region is CASSPRTRQETQYF. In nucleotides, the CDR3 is TGTGCCAGCAGCCCCCGGACTAGACAAGAGACCCAGTACTTC.

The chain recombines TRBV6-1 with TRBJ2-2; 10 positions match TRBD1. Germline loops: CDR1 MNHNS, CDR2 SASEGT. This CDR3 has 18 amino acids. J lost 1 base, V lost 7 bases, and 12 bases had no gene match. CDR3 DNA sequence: TGTGCCAGCACCTCGACAGGGGGCCTCACTCAGAACACCGGGGAGCTGTTTTTT. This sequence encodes CASTSTGGLTQNTGELFF.

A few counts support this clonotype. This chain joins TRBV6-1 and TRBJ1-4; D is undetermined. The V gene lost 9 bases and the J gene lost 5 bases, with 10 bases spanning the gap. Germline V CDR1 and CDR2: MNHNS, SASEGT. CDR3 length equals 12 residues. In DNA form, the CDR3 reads TGTGCCAGTAGAAGTCCAAATGAAAAACTGTTTTTT. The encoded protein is CASRSPNEKLFF.

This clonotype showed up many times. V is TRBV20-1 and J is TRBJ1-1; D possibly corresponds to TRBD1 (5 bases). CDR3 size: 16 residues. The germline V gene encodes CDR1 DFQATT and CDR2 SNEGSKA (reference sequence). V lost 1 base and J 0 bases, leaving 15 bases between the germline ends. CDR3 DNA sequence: TGCAGTGCTAGAGGGGGAAAGGGGCGATTGAACACTGAAGCTTTCTTT. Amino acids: CSARGGKGRLNTEAFF.

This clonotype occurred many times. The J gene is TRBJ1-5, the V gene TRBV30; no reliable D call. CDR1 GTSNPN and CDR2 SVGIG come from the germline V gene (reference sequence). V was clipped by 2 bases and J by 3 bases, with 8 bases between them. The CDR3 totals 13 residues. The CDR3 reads CAWSMGPNQPQHF. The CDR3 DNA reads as TGTGCCTGGAGTATGGGTCCCAATCAGCCCCAGCATTTT.

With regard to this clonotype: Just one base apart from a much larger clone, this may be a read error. CDR3 protein: CASSHRTSGTHEQYF. CDR3 nucleotides: TGTGCCAGCAGCCATCGGACTAGCGGTACCCACGAGCAGTACTTC. V usage is TRBV3-1 and J usage is TRBJ2-7; 10 bases align to TRBD2. With V trimmed by 3 bases and J by 5 bases, 7 bases remained unmatched. The CDR3 is made up of 15 amino acids. In germline, CDR1 is LGHDT, CDR2 YNNKEL (reference sequence).

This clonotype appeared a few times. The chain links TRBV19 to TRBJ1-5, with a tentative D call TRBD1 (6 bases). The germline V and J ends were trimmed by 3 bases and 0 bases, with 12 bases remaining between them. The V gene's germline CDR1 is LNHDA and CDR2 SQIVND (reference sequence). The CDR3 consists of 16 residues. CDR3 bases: TGTGCCAGTAGTATGGGGGCAGGGAATAGCAATCAGCCCCAGCATTTT. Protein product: CASSMGAGNSNQPQHF.

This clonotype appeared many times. CDR3 region: CASSLYGTDQETQYF. The CDR3 DNA sequence: TGTGCCAGCAGCCTTTATGGGACAGATCAAGAGACCCAGTACTTC. The V gene is TRBV7-3, the J gene TRBJ2-5; 7 bases map to TRBD1. Germline V gene lookup returns CDR1 SGHTA and CDR2 FQGTGA. The CDR3 loop spans 15 amino acids. V lost 5 bases and J lost 2; bases outside the gene matches: 8.

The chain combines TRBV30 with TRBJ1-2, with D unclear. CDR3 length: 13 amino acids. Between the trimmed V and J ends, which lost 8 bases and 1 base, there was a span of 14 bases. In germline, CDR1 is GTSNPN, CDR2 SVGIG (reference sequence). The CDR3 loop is CASRPGNNYGYTF. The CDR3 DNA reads TGTGCCAGCAGGCCCGGGAATAACTATGGCTACACCTTC.